The clone carrying this T cell receptor beta chain was picked up a small number of times. Its antigen is as yet unknown. V was shortened by 7 bases and J by 4 bases, with 18 bases between the two germline ends. The germline V gene has CDR1 SGHNT and CDR2 YYREEE (reference sequence). CDR3 size: 15 residues. These data are taken from a study of graft-versus-host responses after intestinal transplantation. Study background: Recipients were all induced with anti-thymocyte globulin, then given tacrolimus and steroids for about three years. Study results and limitations: With peak circulating GvH clone levels came an association with early post-transplant HvG declines. Allografts carried high graft-versus-host to host-versus-graft clonal ratios in patients having graft-donor T cell macrochimerism. Recipient marrow contained GvH clones, some of which appeared first in ileum or blood.

The data were produced by immunoSEQ multiplex PCR, yet TCRdb's version contains in-frame clones alone and is incomplete. The table shows nearly 110,000 clones, with approximately 90% occurring only once. The input for sequencing was unstimulated CD4+ T cells sorted from spleen or lymph node cells, taken before transplant. The chain recombines TRBV5-4 with TRBJ2-1, with D perhaps TRBD2 (6 bases). The sequence was obtained from a human donor who was the organ donor for an intestinal transplant. DNA of the CDR3: TGTGCCAGCTCACCAGGCGGGGCTAAGTACAATGAGCAGTTCTTC. As protein: CASSPGGAKYNEQFF.